This is a list of T cell receptor beta chains from one sample in a study of human T cells and chemical hapten exposure. Each CDR3 protein gets one entry after TCRdb re-called the RACE reads with MiXCR. The data contain some 40,000 distinct CDR3 sequences, about 3.7% of them singletons. The specimen was whole blood. The receptors come from a human donor in good health. Some clones in this sample may be carry-over from other donors' samples. CDR3s leave out the opening cysteine and the closing phenylalanine or tryptophan. A clone size is listed for some rows: how often the clone was seen (once, few, many), or a class if it is expanded.

v_gene	j_gene	abundance	CDR3aa
TRBV11-2	TRBJ1-2	many	ASSLARGTGNYGYT
TRBV5-5	TRBJ2-7	medium-sized	ASRPGTAYEQY
TRBV6-2/TRBV6-3	TRBJ1-5	.	ASMFSAANQPQH
TRBV20-1	TRBJ2-1	many	SAGLARNNEQF
TRBV11-2	TRBJ2-2	few	ASSLGVRELF
TRBV12-3/TRBV12-4	TRBJ1-5	many	ASRRGASNQPQH
TRBV28	TRBJ1-5	many	ASSYAVNYNQPQH
TRBV28	TRBJ2-7	many	ASSLPRQGKGYEQY
TRBV28	TRBJ1-1	.	ASSPGQWADTEAF
TRBV20-1	TRBJ2-6	many	SAPTGGFSGANVLT
TRBV19	TRBJ2-2	.	ASSTRTGENTGELF
TRBV7-9	TRBJ2-7	many	ASSSDGTGRYEQY
TRBV4-1	TRBJ1-2	.	ASSLPSGQGVPNYGYT
TRBV24-1	TRBJ2-2	few	ATRGQGATGELF